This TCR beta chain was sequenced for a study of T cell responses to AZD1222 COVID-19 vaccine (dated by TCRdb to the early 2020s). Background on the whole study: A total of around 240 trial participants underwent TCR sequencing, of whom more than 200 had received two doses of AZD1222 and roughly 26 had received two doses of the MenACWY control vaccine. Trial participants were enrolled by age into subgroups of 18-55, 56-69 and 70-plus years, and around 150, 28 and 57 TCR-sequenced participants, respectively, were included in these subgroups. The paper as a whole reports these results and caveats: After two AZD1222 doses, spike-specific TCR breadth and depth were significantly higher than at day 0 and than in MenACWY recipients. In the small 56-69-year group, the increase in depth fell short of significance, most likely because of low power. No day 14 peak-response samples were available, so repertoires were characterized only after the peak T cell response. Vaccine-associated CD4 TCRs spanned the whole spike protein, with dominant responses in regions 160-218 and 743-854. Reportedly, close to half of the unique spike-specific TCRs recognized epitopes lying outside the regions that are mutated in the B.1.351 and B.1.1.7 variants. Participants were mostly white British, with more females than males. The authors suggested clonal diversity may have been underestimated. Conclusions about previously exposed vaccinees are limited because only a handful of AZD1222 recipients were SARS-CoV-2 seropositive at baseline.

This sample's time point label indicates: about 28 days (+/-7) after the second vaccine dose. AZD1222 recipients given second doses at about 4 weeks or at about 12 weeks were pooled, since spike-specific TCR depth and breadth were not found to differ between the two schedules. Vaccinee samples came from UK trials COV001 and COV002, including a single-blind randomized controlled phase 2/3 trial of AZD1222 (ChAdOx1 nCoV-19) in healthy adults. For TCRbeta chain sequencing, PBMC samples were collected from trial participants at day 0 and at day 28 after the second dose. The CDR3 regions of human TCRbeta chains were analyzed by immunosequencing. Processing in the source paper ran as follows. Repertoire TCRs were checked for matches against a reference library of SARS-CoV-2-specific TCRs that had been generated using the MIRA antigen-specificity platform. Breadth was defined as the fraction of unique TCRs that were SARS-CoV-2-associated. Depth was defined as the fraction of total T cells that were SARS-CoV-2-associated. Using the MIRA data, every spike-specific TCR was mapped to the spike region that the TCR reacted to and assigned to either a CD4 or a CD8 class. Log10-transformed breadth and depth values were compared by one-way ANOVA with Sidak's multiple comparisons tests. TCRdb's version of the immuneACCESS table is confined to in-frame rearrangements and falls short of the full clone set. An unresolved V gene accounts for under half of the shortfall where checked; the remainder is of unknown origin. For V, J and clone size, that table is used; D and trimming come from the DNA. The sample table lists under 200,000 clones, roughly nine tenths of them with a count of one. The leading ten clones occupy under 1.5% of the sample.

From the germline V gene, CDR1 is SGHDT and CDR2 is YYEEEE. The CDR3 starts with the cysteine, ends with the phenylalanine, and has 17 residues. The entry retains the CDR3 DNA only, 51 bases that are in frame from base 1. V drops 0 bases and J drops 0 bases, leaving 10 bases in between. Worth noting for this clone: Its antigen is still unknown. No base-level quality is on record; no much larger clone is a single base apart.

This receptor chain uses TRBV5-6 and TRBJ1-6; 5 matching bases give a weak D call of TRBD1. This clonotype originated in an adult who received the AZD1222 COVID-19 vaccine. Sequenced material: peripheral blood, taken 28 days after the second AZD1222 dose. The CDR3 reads CASSLGPGSSYNSPLHF. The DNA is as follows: TGTGCCAGCAGCTTGGGGCCAGGGAGCTCCTATAATTCACCCCTCCACTTT. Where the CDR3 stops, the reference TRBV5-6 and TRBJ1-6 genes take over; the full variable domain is DAGVTQSPTHLIKTRGQQVTLRCSPKSGHDTVSWYQQALGQGPQFIFQYYEEEERQRGNFPDRFSGHQFPNYSSELNVNALLLGDSALYLCASSLGPGSSYNSPLHFGNGTRLTVT.